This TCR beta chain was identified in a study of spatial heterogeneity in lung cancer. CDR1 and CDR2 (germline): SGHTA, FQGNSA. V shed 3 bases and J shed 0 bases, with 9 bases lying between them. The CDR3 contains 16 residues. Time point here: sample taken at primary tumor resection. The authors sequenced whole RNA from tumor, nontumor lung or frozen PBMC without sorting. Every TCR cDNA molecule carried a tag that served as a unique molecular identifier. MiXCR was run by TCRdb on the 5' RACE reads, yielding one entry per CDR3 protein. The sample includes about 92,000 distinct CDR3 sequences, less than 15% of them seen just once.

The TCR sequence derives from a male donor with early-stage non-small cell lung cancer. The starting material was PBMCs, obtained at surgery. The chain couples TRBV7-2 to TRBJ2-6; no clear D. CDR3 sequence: CASSFGTASGANVLTF. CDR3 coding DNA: TGTGCCAGCAGCTTCGGCACTGCCTCTGGGGCCAACGTCCTGACTTTC.